This entry concerns a single T cell receptor (beta chain). There is no known antigen for this receptor. Nothing much larger sits one base from this clone, and base qualities are not available. Cut back by 0 bases and 1 base, the V and J ends lie 14 bases apart. From the cysteine through the phenylalanine, the CDR3 covers 16 amino acids. Left in the record is the CDR3 DNA by itself, 48 bases read in frame from the first base. CDR1 and CDR2 (SGHDT, YYEEEE) derive from the germline V gene. The cohort comprised around 700 healthy bone marrow donors. At the time of sampling, every cohort member was nominally healthy, though immune exposures that went unrecorded were likely present. The donor was CMV seronegative and belonged to the group of around 350 seronegative cohort members. A peripheral blood sample was collected from each donor, and TCR beta sequencing was performed on peripheral blood mononuclear cells. The Qiagen DNeasy Blood Extraction Kit was used to extract genomic DNA from the blood cell samples.

This specimen belongs to a study of cytomegalovirus exposure and HLA in healthy donors (dated by TCRdb to 2017 to 2019). Background for the entire study: An earlier analysis of some 620 of the donors reported approximately 280 Gb of sequence data and around 100 million unique TCR beta sequences obtained from some 170 million T cells. A separate validation cohort of more than 100 different subjects was used in addition to the roughly 670-subject first cohort. The later analysis used no new phenotypic data to find candidate immune exposures, relying instead on TCR beta sequences and their occurrence across donors. The number of donors typed differed by locus, with about 629-630 for A, B, C, DRB1 and DQB1, approximately 500 for DQA1, under 610 for DPA1, and under 490 for DPB1. In a later genetic analysis, genome-wide SNP genotypes for about three fifths of the 666 donors were used, and that subset was treated as a discovery cohort. Class I and class II HLA loci were covered by the typing at four-digit resolution. In an earlier analysis of 587 of the donors, high-throughput TCR beta sequencing was used to judge whether each TCR beta V gene segment behaved as functional or pseudogenic. Because of strong linkage in the cohort, five DR-DQ haplotypes were treated as single units for association and clustering. An early release covering over 500 HLA-typed donors comprised roughly 300 gigabases of sequencing data and 85 million to 100 million unique TCR sequences. The study aimed to test whether signatures of past pathogen exposure could be identified by cataloging public T cell receptors. Donor age, sex, ethnicity and CMV serostatus were compiled alongside the repertoire data. High-throughput TCR immunosequencing, statistical association of individual TCRs with disease status, and machine learning were combined to predict cytomegalovirus infection status. Of the 300 to 500 genotyped donors, over 80% were placed in the genetic ancestry cluster associated with self-reported Caucasian donors. All discovery cohort repertoires had been generated using a single sequencing platform. Across around 400 genotyped donors of the cohort, an average of approximately 240,000 unique TCR beta nucleotide sequences per donor were sequenced, and roughly a sixth of those sequences were non-productive. A later analysis re-analyzed previously published TCR beta repertoires from approximately 700 donors and added high-resolution HLA genotyping to study TCR occurrence patterns. The T cell repertoires of 700 or so subjects were profiled by immunosequencing and related to cytomegalovirus serostatus.

What the research found in general, with its limitations: Only TCR beta chains were sequenced in this cohort, and the absence of alpha or paired-chain data limited detectable features. The study gave a list of more than 150 TCR beta chains associated with cytomegalovirus. In a later analysis, HLA-associated TCR beta chains showed more clonal expansion and lower generation probabilities than non-associated chains that were equally common. The authors suggested that the approach could potentially be extended to other disease states and immunological phenotypes. In vitro tests confirmed that a few of the cytomegalovirus-associated TCR beta chains recognize cytomegalovirus antigens. According to a later analysis, most CMV-associated TCR beta chains appeared to be HLA-restricted, and the HLA associations seemed to be driven largely by CMV exposure. In a later genetic analysis, a missense DCLRE1C variant was associated with V-gene and J-gene trimming of TCR beta chains, and the association was replicated in an independent cohort. Roughly 15 rarely observed V segments, including chromosome 9 orphons, were excluded from the earlier analysis of a few hundred of the donors because counts were too low. A further reported finding was that TCR beta sequences accurately predicted the HLA-A and HLA-B alleles for most subjects in the first cohort. Presence/absence analyses assumed roughly uniform sequencing depth across donors, an assumption that may not hold. Because HLA typing was unavailable for some donors at each locus, only the typed subset was used in association tests. The 87-base-pair reads could not distinguish some IMGT-functional V segments, including TRBV6-2 and TRBV6-3, so those segments were excluded. The classifier was reported to diagnose cytomegalovirus status with high specificity and sensitivity in both the original cohort and the validation cohort. Across donors, most TCR sequences were observed very rarely, whereas some public TCRs were present in many individuals. When HLA alleles, especially DR and DQ, strongly co-occurred, TCR associations were difficult to assign to individual alleles. The sequencing pipeline was judged likely to have produced a cluster of highly shared sequence variants as a technical artifact. In a later analysis, TCR association rates were found to vary across HLA loci, with the most associated TCRs seen for DRB1 alleles and the fewest for HLA-C alleles. An earlier analysis of 587 of the donors showed that most TCR beta V segments appeared in productive rearrangements either about 87% or about 30% of the time, which broadly matched IMGT annotations. In a later genetic analysis, fewer N-insertions in productive TCRs were reported among donors in an Asian-associated ancestry cluster than the roughly 640-donor mean. Several of the top co-occurrence clusters appeared to be linked to parvovirus B19, influenza, CMV and Epstein-Barr virus, according to a later analysis. Linkage disequilibrium might explain the correlated functional status among segregating V segments, but an unknown experimental factor could not be excluded. Immune exposure information for the cohort was limited to CMV serostatus. Specific HLA alleles were associated with more than 15,000 TCR beta sequences at a false discovery rate of 0.05 in a later analysis.

Library generation was performed with the immunoSEQ multiplex PCR assay. The multiplex PCR relied on a mix of 60 forward primers for TCR Vbeta segments and 13 reverse primers for TCR Jbeta segments. The CDR3 region of rearranged TCR beta genes was amplified from genomic DNA with a multiplex PCR assay. On the Illumina HiSeq System, the amplified TCR beta libraries were sequenced as 87-base-pair reads. The authors' analysis ran thus. Across the 500 to 750 repertoires, a later analysis counted 80 million or so unique TCR beta chains, roughly 11 million of which were shared by at least two donors. To remove PCR and sequencing errors, raw reads were error-corrected and collapsed into unique sequences using a nearest-neighbor algorithm that merged closely related sequences. To assign V, D and J gene segments, CDR3 sequences were aligned to IMGT reference sequences. For a sequence to be retained, a match of at least six nucleotides was required to both a V gene segment and a J gene segment. Rearrangements were classified as productive when the CDR3 lacked stop codons and remained in frame with V and J, and all other rearrangements were classified as non-productive. Following IMGT convention, CDR3 was defined as the stretch from the second conserved V-encoded cysteine up to the conserved J-encoded phenylalanine. The earlier analysis of 450 to 750 of the donors excluded any sequence lacking an unambiguous match to a single V gene segment. An earlier analysis of a few hundred of the donors called V segments functional above 56.7% productive rearrangements and segregating when the between-donor standard deviation exceeded 5%. A statistical classification framework was built to diagnose cytomegalovirus status from the catalog of TCR beta chain sequences. V and J gene assignment, in a later analysis, came from comparing TCR nucleotide sequences with IMGT/GENE-DB human TR gene sequences. Using the TCRdist pipeline, a later analysis assigned CDR3 sequences along with most-parsimonious VDJ recombination scenarios. In a later analysis, every TCR beta chain was defined by the combination of its CDR3 amino acid sequence and its V-gene family, and reads without a unique V-gene family were dropped. A later analysis removed several hundred highly shared, low-generation-probability nucleotide sequences to deal with suspected cross-contamination and a sequencing artifact. A later analysis calculated a clonal expansion index for each public chain from normalized within-repertoire ranks of inferred template counts. Generation probabilities in a later analysis came from a VDJ recombination model fitted to out-of-frame rearrangements, and those results were checked against IGoR. A later analysis scored TCR-TCR, TCR-HLA and TCR-CMV co-occurrence with hypergeometric tests, applying a repertoire-size bias correction to TCR pairs. False discovery rates were estimated in a later analysis by permuting HLA or CMV assignments 20 times. In a later analysis, co-occurring TCRs were grouped using DBSCAN, and TCRdist sequence similarity was added for clustering within HLA-allele-positive subsets. Repertoires with fewer than 30,000 or more than 120,000 public chains, plus five repertoires with anomalous nucleotide sharing, were excluded from co-occurrence clustering. TCRdb limited this immuneACCESS table to in-frame rearrangements with V and J called. A share of clones is missing; checked studies link under half to unresolved V genes, and the rest is unexplained. That table is the source of V, J and clone size, and D and trimming were worked out from the DNA. Here the sample has some 150,000 clones; roughly 80% occur a single time. The ten largest clones represent 3.5% to 5.5% of the sample.

The TCR comes from a man aged 40-49 years in good health and CMV-seronegative. Sequences were obtained from PBMCs. The chain was built from TRBV5-6 and TRBJ2-7; perhaps TRBD2 is the D gene, with 6 bases matching. The bases are TGTGCCAGCAGCTTGGGGGCGGGACGGATGTCCTACGAGCAGTACTTC. It is translated as CASSLGAGRMSYEQYF. With the portions outside the CDR3 filled from the reference TRBV5-6 and TRBJ2-7 genes, the complete variable region becomes DAGVTQSPTHLIKTRGQQVTLRCSPKSGHDTVSWYQQALGQGPQFIFQYYEEEERQRGNFPDRFSGHQFPNYSSELNVNALLLGDSALYLCASSLGAGRMSYEQYFGPGTRLTVT.